This T cell receptor (beta chain) was captured by sequencing in a study of blood T cells in healthy people across ages. For the study at large: About one barcoded TCR beta cDNA was captured per two T cells. Study-level findings and limits: Getting older went along with TCR beta diversity per million T cells dropping roughly linearly.

A second PCR, run for about 6 to 11 cycles, used a sample-barcoded 5' primer plus a J-beta primer mix. One entry per CDR3 protein, called by TCRdb with MiXCR from the 5' RACE reads. The top ten clones hold 3.6% of a sample with 500,000 to 650,000 distinct CDR3 sequences, 25% to 35% of them seen once. This clonotype was seen a few times. Antigen unknown. This CDR3 has 15 amino acids. Looked up from germline, CDR1 is LNHNV and CDR2 is YYDKDF (reference sequence). The germline V and J ends were trimmed by 5 bases and 1 base, with 13 bases remaining between them. The same sample was also used in a study of T cells of mothers and their children.

The sequenced material came from blood. The TCR originated in a boy aged 2 to 10 in good health. The chain couples TRBV15 to TRBJ2-3; the D gene could be TRBD1 or TRBD2 (5 bases each). CDR3 residues: CATSRIGGGTDTQYF. The CDR3 DNA reads TGTGCCACCAGCCGAATTGGGGGAGGCACAGATACGCAGTATTTT.